A single T cell receptor (beta chain) is shown here with its context. The data were obtained in a study of blood T cell repertoires in COVID-19. In the study overall: Collection of acute and convalescent COVID-19 samples took place in the United States, Italy and Spain. PBMCs, B-cell-depleted T cells, or T cells provided the cDNA or gDNA that made up the material.

Per the study methods: Reference gene primer amplification gave estimated nucleated cell counts. Clones were sequenced by immunoSEQ multiplex PCR, and TCRdb holds only the in-frame ones, with some missing. That table is the source of V, J and clone size, and D and trimming were worked out from the DNA. The table shows over 110,000 clones, with about 90% occurring only once. The source of this sequence is a woman aged 45-59 years with acute or convalescent COVID-19. The sequenced sample was peripheral blood.

CDR3 DNA sequence: TGTGCCAGCAGTGACGGCTCTGGACAGGGGTCATACGAGCAGTACTTC. Translated: CASSDGSGQGSYEQYF. The gene calls are TRBV6-1 and TRBJ2-7; TRBD1 aligns across 9 bases. V shed 3 bases and J 4 bases; nucleotides not matched to a gene: 10. The CDR3 covers 16 residues. Germline V gene sequence: CDR1 MNHNS, CDR2 SASEGT.